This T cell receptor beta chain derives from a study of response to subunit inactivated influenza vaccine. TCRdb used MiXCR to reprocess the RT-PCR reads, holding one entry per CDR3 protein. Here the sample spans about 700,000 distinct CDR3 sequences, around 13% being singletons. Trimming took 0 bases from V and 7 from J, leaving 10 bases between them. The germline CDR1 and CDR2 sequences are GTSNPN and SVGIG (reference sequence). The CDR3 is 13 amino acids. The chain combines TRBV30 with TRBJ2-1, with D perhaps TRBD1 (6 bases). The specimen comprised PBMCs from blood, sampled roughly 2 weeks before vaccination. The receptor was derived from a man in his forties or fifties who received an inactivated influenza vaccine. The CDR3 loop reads CAWSVIGGNEQFF. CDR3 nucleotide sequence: TGTGCCTGGAGTGTAATAGGGGGAAATGAGCAGTTCTTC.